A selection of T cell receptor beta chains follows, all from one sample in a study of response to subunit inactivated influenza vaccine. TCRdb re-called the RT-PCR reads through MiXCR, storing one row per CDR3 protein. The profile covers about 800,000 distinct CDR3 sequences, with around 21% appearing a single time and roughly 10% taken by the ten largest. This specimen consisted of PBMCs from blood, obtained 4 to 6 days after vaccination. Source of these receptors: a man aged 45 to 65 who received an inactivated influenza vaccine. CDR3s include the opening cysteine and the closing phenylalanine or tryptophan. Each record gives: J gene, clone size, D gene, V gene, CDR3 protein, CDR3 DNA. D genes are given only for firm matches. The size field is filled for only some rows; it gives once, few, many or a size class.

>TRBJ2-1|-|TRBD2|TRBV12-3/TRBV12-4
CASSAAGALYNEQFF
TGTGCCAGCAGTGCAGCGGGGGCCCTCTACAATGAGCAGTTCTTC
>TRBJ1-1|few|TRBD1|TRBV6-5
CASSYGTVEKAFF
TGTGCCAGCAGCTACGGGACAGTGGAGAAAGCTTTCTTT
>TRBJ2-7|-|-|TRBV12-3/TRBV12-4
CASSLVGWAAF
TGTGCCAGCAGTTTAGTTGGGTGGGCTGCCTTC
>TRBJ2-7|many|-|TRBV7-6
CASSLVDSGNPTYEQYF
TGTGCCAGCAGCTTAGTGGATTCAGGGAACCCCACCTACGAGCAGTACTTC
>TRBJ2-5|-|-|TRBV18
CASSPPSTTGAQYF
TGTGCCAGCTCACCCCCTTCCACCACGGGGGCCCAGTACTTC
>TRBJ2-3|few|TRBD1|TRBV12-3/TRBV12-4
CASSPGQGARDTQYF
TGTGCCAGCAGCCCAGGACAGGGGGCAAGAGATACGCAGTATTTT
>TRBJ2-3|many|TRBD2|TRBV25-1
CASSFSGGGADTQYF
TGTGCCAGCAGTTTTAGCGGGGGCGGGGCAGATACGCAGTATTTT
>TRBJ2-1|-|-|TRBV12-3/TRBV12-4
CASSPPGVRDNEQFF
TGTGCCAGCAGTCCTCCCGGGGTCAGGGACAATGAGCAGTTCTTC
>TRBJ2-2|-|TRBD1|TRBV11-2
CASSSMTGQAAGTGELFF
TGTGCCAGCAGCAGTATGACGGGACAGGCAGCGGGCACCGGGGAGCTGTTTTTT
>TRBJ2-1|-|-|TRBV9
CASSVARENRYNEQFF
TGTGCCAGCAGCGTGGCCAGGGAGAACCGCTACAATGAGCAGTTCTTC
>TRBJ2-1|few|TRBD2|TRBV7-9
CASSFGGGLYNEQFF
TGTGCCAGCAGCTTTGGCGGGGGGCTGTACAATGAGCAGTTCTTC
>TRBJ2-1|-|-|TRBV27
CASSSITGNEQFF
TGTGCCAGCAGCTCAATAACAGGAAATGAGCAGTTCTTC
>TRBJ2-5|few|-|TRBV20-1
CSATPVAETQETQYF
TGCAGTGCTACCCCGGTTGCGGAGACTCAAGAGACCCAGTACTTC
>TRBJ2-1|few|-|TRBV5-1
CASSPLTDLFTVEQFF
TGCGCCAGCAGCCCCCTGACGGATCTATTTACGGTTGAGCAGTTCTTC
>TRBJ2-5|few|-|TRBV7-2
CASSFSFGGQTQYF
TGTGCCAGCAGCTTTTCGTTCGGGGGACAGACCCAGTACTTC
>TRBJ2-7|many|TRBD1|TRBV7-2
CASRGTGIYEQYF
TGTGCCAGCAGAGGGACAGGGATCTACGAGCAGTACTTC